This TCR beta chain was identified during a study of shared clonotypes between healthy human individuals. Study observations and caveats: The four-donor shared clonotypes exceeded non-shared clonotypes in generation probability, with non-shared ones scoring lower. Rarefaction exposed incomplete sorted-subset sequencing despite large depth.

The V gene's germline CDR1 is SQVTM and CDR2 ANQGSEA. The CDR3 loop spans 13 amino acids. With V trimmed by 4 bases and J by 3 bases, 2 bases remained unmatched. Nashville, Tennessee was home to all donors, who were Caucasian adults. To note about this clone: As yet, its antigen is unknown.

The assay was immunoSEQ multiplex PCR, and TCRdb's table has in-frame clones only and misses some. The data show about 2 million clones, 90% to 95% seen once. The chain carries TRBV29-1 and TRBJ2-3, with 9 positions matching TRBD1. The sequence was collected from a man younger than 35 in good health. Input material: naive CD4+ T cells sorted from blood. Specified subset: CD45RA+ positively selected. CDR3 sequence (DNA): TGCAGCGTTGGGGGGACAGGGACAGATACGCAGTATTTT. This translates into CSVGGTGTDTQYF.